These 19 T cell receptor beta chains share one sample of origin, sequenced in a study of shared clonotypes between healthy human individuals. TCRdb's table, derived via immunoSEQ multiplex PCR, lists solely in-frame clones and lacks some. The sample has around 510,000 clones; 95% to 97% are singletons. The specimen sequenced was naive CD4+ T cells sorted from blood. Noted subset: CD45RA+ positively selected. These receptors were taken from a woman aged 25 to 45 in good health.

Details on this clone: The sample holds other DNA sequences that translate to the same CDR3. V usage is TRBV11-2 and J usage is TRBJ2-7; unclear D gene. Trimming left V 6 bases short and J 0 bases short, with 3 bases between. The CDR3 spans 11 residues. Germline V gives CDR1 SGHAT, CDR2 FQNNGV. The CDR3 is CASSFSYEQYF. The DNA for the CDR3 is TGTGCCAGCAGTTTCTCCTACGAGCAGTACTTC.

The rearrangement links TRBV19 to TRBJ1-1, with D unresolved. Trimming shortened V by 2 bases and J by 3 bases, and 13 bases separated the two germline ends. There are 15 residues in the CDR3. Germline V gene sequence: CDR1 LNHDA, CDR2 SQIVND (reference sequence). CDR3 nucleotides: TGTGCCAGTAGTATACGCCCCGGGAGGGACACTGAAGCTTTCTTT. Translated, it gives CASSIRPGRDTEAFF.

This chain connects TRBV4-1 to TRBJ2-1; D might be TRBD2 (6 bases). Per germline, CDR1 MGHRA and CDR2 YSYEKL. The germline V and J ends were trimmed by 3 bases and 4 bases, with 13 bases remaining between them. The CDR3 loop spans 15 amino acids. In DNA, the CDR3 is TGCGCCAGCAGCCATTGGGGAGGCGGGTACAATGAGCAGTTCTTC. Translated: CASSHWGGGYNEQFF.

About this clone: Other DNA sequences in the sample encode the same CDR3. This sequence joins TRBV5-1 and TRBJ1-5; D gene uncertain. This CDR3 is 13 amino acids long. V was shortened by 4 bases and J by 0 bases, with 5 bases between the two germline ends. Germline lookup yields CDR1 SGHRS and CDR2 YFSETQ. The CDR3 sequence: CASSPDSNQPQHF. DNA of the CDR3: TGCGCCAGCAGCCCGGATAGCAATCAGCCCCAGCATTTT.

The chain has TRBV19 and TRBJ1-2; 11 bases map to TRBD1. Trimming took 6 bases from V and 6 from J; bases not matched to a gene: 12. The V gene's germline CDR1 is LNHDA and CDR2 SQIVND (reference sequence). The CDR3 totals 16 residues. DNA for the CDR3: TGTGCCAGTAGCCCGGCCGACGGGACAGGGGGAAATGGCTACACCTTC. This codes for CASSPADGTGGNGYTF.

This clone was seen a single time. CDR3 nucleotide sequence: TGTGCCAGCAGCTTAGGGTATGCGGCCTCCTATGGCTACACCTTC. This sequence encodes CASSLGYAASYGYTF. This sequence joins TRBV7-2 and TRBJ1-2; D remains ambiguous. Germline values: CDR1 SGHTA, CDR2 FQGNSA. The CDR3 extends over 15 amino acids. With 1 base removed from V and 4 bases from J, the gap between germline ends came to 13 bases. The variable domain in full, with the rest retrieved from reference TRBV7-2 and TRBJ1-2, is GAGVSQSPSNKVTEKGKDVELRCDPISGHTALYWYRQSLGQGLEFLIYFQGNSAPDKSGLPSDRFSAERTGGSVSTLTIQRTQQEDSAVYLCASSLGYAASYGYTFGSGTRLTVV.

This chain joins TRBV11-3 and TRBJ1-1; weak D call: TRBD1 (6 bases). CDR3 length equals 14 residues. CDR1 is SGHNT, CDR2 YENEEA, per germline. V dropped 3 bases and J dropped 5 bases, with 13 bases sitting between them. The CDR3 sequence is CASSLAGAGTEAFF. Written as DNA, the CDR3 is TGTGCCAGCAGCTTGGCGGGGGCGGGGACTGAAGCTTTCTTT. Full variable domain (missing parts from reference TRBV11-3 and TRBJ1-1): EAGVVQSPRYKIIEKKQPVAFWCNPISGHNTLYWYLQNLGQGPELLIRYENEEAVDDSQLPKDRFSAERLKGVDSTLKIQPAELGDSAVYLCASSLAGAGTEAFFGQGTRLTVV.

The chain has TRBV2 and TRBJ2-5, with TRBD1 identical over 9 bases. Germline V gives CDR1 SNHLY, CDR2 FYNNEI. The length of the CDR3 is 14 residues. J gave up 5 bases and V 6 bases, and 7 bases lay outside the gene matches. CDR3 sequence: CASSLNRGRETQYF. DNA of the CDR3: TGTGCCAGCAGCCTAAACAGGGGGCGGGAGACCCAGTACTTC.

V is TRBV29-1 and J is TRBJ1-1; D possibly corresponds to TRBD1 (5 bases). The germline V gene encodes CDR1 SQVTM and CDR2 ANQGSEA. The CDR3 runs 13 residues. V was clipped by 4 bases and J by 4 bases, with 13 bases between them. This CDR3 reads CSVGLVGGTEAFF. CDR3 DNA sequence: TGCAGCGTTGGGCTGGTGGGGGGCACTGAAGCTTTCTTT.

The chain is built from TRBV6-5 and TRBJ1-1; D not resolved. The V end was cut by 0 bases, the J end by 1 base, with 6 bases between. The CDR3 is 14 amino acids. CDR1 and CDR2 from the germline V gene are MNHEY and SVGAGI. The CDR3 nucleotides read TGTGCCAGCAGTTACTCGTACCGGAACACTGAAGCTTTCTTT. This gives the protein CASSYSYRNTEAFF.

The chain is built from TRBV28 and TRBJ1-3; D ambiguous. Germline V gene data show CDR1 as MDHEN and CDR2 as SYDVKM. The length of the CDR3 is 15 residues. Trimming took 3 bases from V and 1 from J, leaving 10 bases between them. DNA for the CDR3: TGTGCCAGCAGTTTTGACACGGTGTCTGGAAACACCATATATTTT. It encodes CASSFDTVSGNTIYF.

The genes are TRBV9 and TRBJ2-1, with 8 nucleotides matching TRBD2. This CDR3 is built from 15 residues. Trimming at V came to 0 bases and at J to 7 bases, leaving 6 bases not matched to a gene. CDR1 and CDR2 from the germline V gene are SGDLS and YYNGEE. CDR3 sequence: CASSVEREGRNEQFF. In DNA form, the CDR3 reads TGTGCCAGCAGCGTAGAACGGGAGGGCCGGAATGAGCAGTTCTTC.

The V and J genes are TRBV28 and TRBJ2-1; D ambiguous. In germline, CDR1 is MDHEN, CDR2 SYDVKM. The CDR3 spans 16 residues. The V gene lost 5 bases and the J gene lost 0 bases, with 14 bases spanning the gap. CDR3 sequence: CASSPLGQSSYNEQFF. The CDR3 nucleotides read TGTGCCAGCAGTCCCCTGGGTCAGAGCTCCTACAATGAGCAGTTCTTC.

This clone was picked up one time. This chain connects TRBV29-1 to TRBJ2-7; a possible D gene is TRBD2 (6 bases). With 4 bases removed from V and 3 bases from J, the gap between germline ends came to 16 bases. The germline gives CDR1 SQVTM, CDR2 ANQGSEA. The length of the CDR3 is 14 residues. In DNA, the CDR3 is TGCAGCGTTGGAAGAAGCGGGTCCGGCTACGAGCAGTACTTC. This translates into CSVGRSGSGYEQYF.

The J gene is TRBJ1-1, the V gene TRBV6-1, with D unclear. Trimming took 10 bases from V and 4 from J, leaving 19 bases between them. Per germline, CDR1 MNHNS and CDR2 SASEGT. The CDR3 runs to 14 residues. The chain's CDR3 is CAILPQWYATEAFF. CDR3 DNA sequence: TGTGCCATCCTACCGCAGTGGTATGCCACTGAAGCTTTCTTT.

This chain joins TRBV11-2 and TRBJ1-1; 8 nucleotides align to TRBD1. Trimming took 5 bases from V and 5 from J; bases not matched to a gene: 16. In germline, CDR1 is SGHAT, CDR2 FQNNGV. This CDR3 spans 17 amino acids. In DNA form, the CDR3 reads TGTGCCAGCAGCCCCAGTCCCGGGACAGGTATCCGGACTGAAGCTTTCTTT. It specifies CASSPSPGTGIRTEAFF.

In DNA form, the CDR3 reads TGTGCCAGCAGCTTGCATCAGGGGGACACTGAAGCTTTCTTT. Translated, it gives CASSLHQGDTEAFF. This rearrangement joins TRBV5-4 to TRBJ1-1; 7 bases match TRBD1. Germline values: CDR1 SGHNT, CDR2 YYREEE (reference sequence). This CDR3 has 14 amino acids. V was pared by 1 base and J by 3 bases, with 3 bases of the junction left unmatched.

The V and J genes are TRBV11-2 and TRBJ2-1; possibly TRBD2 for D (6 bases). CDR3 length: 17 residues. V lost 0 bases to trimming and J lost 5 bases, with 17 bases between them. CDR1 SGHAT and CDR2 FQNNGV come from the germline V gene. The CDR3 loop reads CASSLEPLGSGNNEQFF. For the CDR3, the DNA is TGTGCCAGCAGCTTAGAGCCCCTGGGTAGCGGAAACAATGAGCAGTTCTTC.

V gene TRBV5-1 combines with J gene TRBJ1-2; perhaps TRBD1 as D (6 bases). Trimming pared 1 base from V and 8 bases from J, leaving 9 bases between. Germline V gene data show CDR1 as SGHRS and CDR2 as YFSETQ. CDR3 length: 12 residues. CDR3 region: CASSLPGVGYTF. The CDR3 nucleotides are TGCGCCAGCAGCTTGCCAGGGGTGGGCTACACCTTC.